What follows describes a single T cell receptor (beta chain). What it binds is not known. The data were taken from a study of T cell responses to AZD1222 COVID-19 vaccine. CDR1 and CDR2 (germline): SGHAT, FQNNGV. This CDR3 is 15 amino acids long. The V gene lost 5 bases and the J gene lost 3 bases, with 17 bases spanning the gap. Libraries were prepared by immunoSEQ multiplex PCR; TCRdb keeps only in-frame clonotypes and omits some of them. The table records 150,000 to 200,000 clones, more than 75% of them present only once. Study conclusions and caveats: Seropositivity was recorded at baseline in only six AZD1222 recipients. Spike was spanned by vaccine-associated CD4 TCRs, with dominance at 160-218 and 743-854. The donor group comprised mostly white British people and more females; the analysis possibly underestimated clonal diversity.

This chain joins TRBV11-2 and TRBJ2-7; D unresolved. The sequenced sample was peripheral blood, obtained on day 0 of MenACWY control vaccination. The clonotype originates from an adult in good health. The CDR3 protein is CASSTPGRPNYEQYF. In nucleotides, the CDR3 is TGTGCCAGCAGCACCCCCGGTAGGCCGAACTACGAGCAGTACTTC.